Listed below are T cell receptor beta chains from one sample, sequenced in a study of cytotoxic CD8 clonotypes in ibrutinib-treated CLL. Only in-frame clones appear in the TCRdb table, and some are missing; sequencing was by immunoSEQ multiplex PCR. The sample yields tens of thousands of clones, 49% seen once. This material consisted of PBMCs, taken before ibrutinib treatment. Receptors were obtained from a human donor with chronic lymphocytic leukemia. Each CDR3 is given with its conserved first and last residue. D genes are given only for firm matches. Clone size, where shown, is once, few, many, or a class for clones that have expanded.

CDR3aa: CASSEGSGAGSYEQYF; CDR3nt: TGTGCCAGCAGTGAAGGGAGCGGGGCAGGGTCCTACGAGCAGTACTTC; abundance: NA; v_gene: TRBV6-1; d_gene: TRBD2; j_gene: TRBJ2-7
CDR3aa: CASSYTGKNYGYTF; CDR3nt: TGTGCCAGCAGTTATACAGGCAAAAACTATGGCTACACCTTC; abundance: few; v_gene: TRBV6-5; d_gene: NA; j_gene: TRBJ1-2
CDR3aa: CASSPQGTGGLFGANVLTF; CDR3nt: TGTGCCAGCAGCCCACAAGGCACGGGGGGGCTTTTTGGGGCCAACGTCCTGACTTTC; abundance: NA; v_gene: TRBV9; d_gene: TRBD2; j_gene: TRBJ2-6
CDR3aa: CAISTGGELFF; CDR3nt: TGTGCCATCAGCACAGGTGGGGAGCTGTTTTTT; abundance: NA; v_gene: TRBV10-3; d_gene: NA; j_gene: TRBJ2-2
CDR3aa: CASTGGAPLNEQFF; CDR3nt: TGTGCCAGCACAGGCGGGGCCCCTTTAAATGAGCAGTTCTTC; abundance: NA; v_gene: TRBV6-5; d_gene: NA; j_gene: TRBJ2-1
CDR3aa: CAWNPGNNSPLHF; CDR3nt: TGTGCCTGGAACCCGGGAAATAATTCACCCCTCCACTTT; abundance: few; v_gene: TRBV30; d_gene: NA; j_gene: TRBJ1-6
CDR3aa: CASSSTGENYGYTF; CDR3nt: TGTGCCAGCAGCAGTACAGGGGAGAACTATGGCTACACCTTC; abundance: medium-sized; v_gene: TRBV7-9; d_gene: TRBD1; j_gene: TRBJ1-2
CDR3aa: CASRTGPEAYGYTF; CDR3nt: TGCGCCAGCAGAACTGGGCCCGAGGCCTATGGCTACACCTTC; abundance: few; v_gene: TRBV5-1; d_gene: NA; j_gene: TRBJ1-2
CDR3aa: CARPTVPYEQYF; CDR3nt: TGTGCCAGACCGACAGTACCCTACGAGCAGTACTTC; abundance: NA; v_gene: TRBV6-6; d_gene: NA; j_gene: TRBJ2-7
CDR3aa: CASIKTPDQPQHF; CDR3nt: TGTGCCAGCATCAAGACCCCGGATCAGCCCCAGCATTTT; abundance: few; v_gene: TRBV6-1; d_gene: NA; j_gene: TRBJ1-5
CDR3aa: CASSRDRGPGNTEAFF; CDR3nt: TGTGCCAGCAGCCGGGACAGGGGGCCGGGGAACACTGAAGCTTTCTTT; abundance: NA; v_gene: TRBV11-2; d_gene: TRBD1; j_gene: TRBJ1-1
CDR3aa: CASSSTELGQETQYF; CDR3nt: TGTGCCAGCAGCTCCACGGAGCTTGGCCAAGAGACCCAGTACTTC; abundance: few; v_gene: TRBV11-2; d_gene: NA; j_gene: TRBJ2-5
CDR3aa: CASSPTTVPSGAYEQYF; CDR3nt: TGTGCCAGCTCACCAACCACGGTCCCTAGCGGGGCCTACGAGCAGTACTTC; abundance: NA; v_gene: TRBV18; d_gene: TRBD2; j_gene: TRBJ2-7
CDR3aa: CASSPYPGTEMGYTF; CDR3nt: TGTGCCAGCAGCCCATACCCCGGGACAGAAATGGGCTACACCTTC; abundance: NA; v_gene: TRBV7-2; d_gene: TRBD1; j_gene: TRBJ1-2
CDR3aa: CASRFLGQSNSPLHF; CDR3nt: TGTGCCAGTAGGTTTCTTGGACAAAGTAATTCACCCCTCCACTTT; abundance: NA; v_gene: TRBV19; d_gene: NA; j_gene: TRBJ1-6
CDR3aa: CASSLGQGGYTF; CDR3nt: TGCGCCAGCAGCTTGGGGCAGGGTGGCTACACCTTC; abundance: few; v_gene: TRBV5-1; d_gene: NA; j_gene: TRBJ1-2
CDR3aa: CASSRTGVNTEAFF; CDR3nt: TGCGCCAGCAGCAGGACAGGGGTGAACACTGAAGCTTTCTTT; abundance: NA; v_gene: TRBV5-1; d_gene: TRBD1; j_gene: TRBJ1-1
CDR3aa: CAWRASGTYEQYF; CDR3nt: TGTGCCTGGAGGGCTAGCGGAACCTACGAGCAGTACTTC; abundance: NA; v_gene: TRBV30; d_gene: TRBD2; j_gene: TRBJ2-7
CDR3aa: CASSFGRFASYEQYF; CDR3nt: TGTGCCAGCAGCTTCGGACGATTTGCCTCCTACGAGCAGTACTTC; abundance: NA; v_gene: TRBV7-9; d_gene: NA; j_gene: TRBJ2-7
CDR3aa: CASSRTSVPRVGELFF; CDR3nt: TGTGCCAGCAGCCGCACTAGCGTCCCAAGAGTCGGGGAGCTGTTTTTT; abundance: many; v_gene: TRBV4-2; d_gene: TRBD2; j_gene: TRBJ2-2
CDR3aa: CASSHRLAGETQYF; CDR3nt: TGTGCCAGCAGCCATAGACTAGCGGGGGAGACCCAGTACTTC; abundance: NA; v_gene: TRBV7-6; d_gene: TRBD2; j_gene: TRBJ2-5
CDR3aa: CASSQETGGGAAAYNEQFF; CDR3nt: TGCGCCAGCAGCCAAGAGACGGGCGGGGGGGCCGCGGCCTACAATGAGCAGTTCTTC; abundance: NA; v_gene: TRBV4-1; d_gene: TRBD2; j_gene: TRBJ2-1
CDR3aa: CASSTRVEGETQYF; CDR3nt: TGCGCCAGCAGTACGAGGGTGGAGGGAGAGACCCAGTACTTC; abundance: NA; v_gene: TRBV10-1; d_gene: NA; j_gene: TRBJ2-5
CDR3aa: CAISEEGFGQPQHF; CDR3nt: TGTGCCATCAGTGAAGAAGGTTTCGGGCAGCCCCAGCATTTT; abundance: NA; v_gene: TRBV10-3; d_gene: NA; j_gene: TRBJ1-5
CDR3aa: CASSSAGGQGTDTQYF; CDR3nt: TGTGCCAGCAGCTCCGCCGGGGGACAGGGGACAGATACGCAGTATTTT; abundance: few; v_gene: TRBV7-3; d_gene: TRBD1; j_gene: TRBJ2-3
CDR3aa: CASSATSGGKNIQYF; CDR3nt: TGTGCCAGCAGCGCGACTAGCGGGGGGAAAAACATTCAGTACTTC; abundance: few; v_gene: TRBV5-6; d_gene: TRBD2; j_gene: TRBJ2-4
CDR3aa: CAVRDSYEQYF; CDR3nt: TGTGCCGTACGGGACAGCTACGAGCAGTACTTC; abundance: few; v_gene: TRBV30; d_gene: TRBD1; j_gene: TRBJ2-7
CDR3aa: CASKTGTNSPLHF; CDR3nt: TGTGCCAGCAAAACAGGGACGAATTCACCCCTCCACTTT; abundance: NA; v_gene: TRBV2; d_gene: NA; j_gene: TRBJ1-6
CDR3aa: CAWSLSGLTDTQYF; CDR3nt: TGTGCCTGGAGCCTAAGCGGCCTCACAGATACGCAGTATTTT; abundance: NA; v_gene: TRBV30; d_gene: NA; j_gene: TRBJ2-3
CDR3aa: CASSISSTGVETQYF; CDR3nt: TGTGCCAGTAGTATATCTAGCACTGGGGTGGAGACCCAGTACTTC; abundance: NA; v_gene: TRBV19; d_gene: NA; j_gene: TRBJ2-5
CDR3aa: CASSPGVNYGYTF; CDR3nt: TGCGCCAGCTCCCCGGGAGTTAACTATGGCTACACCTTC; abundance: NA; v_gene: TRBV10-1; d_gene: NA; j_gene: TRBJ1-2
CDR3aa: CASSFGWHEKLFF; CDR3nt: TGTGCCAGCTCTTTTGGGTGGCATGAAAAACTGTTTTTT; abundance: NA; v_gene: TRBV18; d_gene: NA; j_gene: TRBJ1-4
CDR3aa: CASSLLEGGANEQFF; CDR3nt: TGTGCCAGCAGTTTATTGGAAGGGGGGGCAAATGAGCAGTTCTTC; abundance: once; v_gene: TRBV28; d_gene: NA; j_gene: TRBJ2-1
CDR3aa: CASSLYGGGQPQHF; CDR3nt: TGTGCCAGCAGCTTATACGGGGGGGGCCAGCCCCAGCATTTT; abundance: NA; v_gene: TRBV7-2; d_gene: NA; j_gene: TRBJ1-5
CDR3aa: CASSFGLAGGPTDTQYF; CDR3nt: TGTGCCAGCAGCTTCGGACTAGCGGGGGGGCCCACAGATACGCAGTATTTT; abundance: once; v_gene: TRBV7-8; d_gene: TRBD2; j_gene: TRBJ2-3
CDR3aa: CASSQDGAFYEQYF; CDR3nt: TGCGCCAGCAGCCAAGATGGAGCGTTCTACGAGCAGTACTTC; abundance: NA; v_gene: TRBV4-1; d_gene: NA; j_gene: TRBJ2-7
CDR3aa: CASSRLGQGGPDTQYF; CDR3nt: TGCGCCAGCAGCCGACTGGGACAGGGGGGCCCAGATACGCAGTATTTT; abundance: NA; v_gene: TRBV4-1; d_gene: TRBD1; j_gene: TRBJ2-3
CDR3aa: CASSWSAGQSYEQYF; CDR3nt: TGTGCCAGCAGCTGGTCAGCCGGGCAATCCTACGAGCAGTACTTC; abundance: NA; v_gene: TRBV7-6; d_gene: NA; j_gene: TRBJ2-7
CDR3aa: CASSVRLAGGVDEQFF; CDR3nt: TGTGCCAGCTCCGTAAGACTAGCGGGGGGGGTGGATGAGCAGTTCTTC; abundance: NA; v_gene: TRBV6-6; d_gene: TRBD2; j_gene: TRBJ2-1
CDR3aa: CAWSTTGRNSNQPQHF; CDR3nt: TGTGCCTGGAGTACTACAGGGAGAAATAGCAATCAGCCCCAGCATTTT; abundance: NA; v_gene: TRBV30; d_gene: NA; j_gene: TRBJ1-5
CDR3aa: CATWGGEQFF; CDR3nt: TGTGCCACTTGGGGTGGGGAGCAGTTCTTC; abundance: NA; v_gene: TRBV19; d_gene: NA; j_gene: TRBJ2-1
CDR3aa: CASSQDMNTEAFF; CDR3nt: TGTGCCAGCAGCCAAGATATGAACACTGAAGCTTTCTTT; abundance: few; v_gene: TRBV14; d_gene: NA; j_gene: TRBJ1-1